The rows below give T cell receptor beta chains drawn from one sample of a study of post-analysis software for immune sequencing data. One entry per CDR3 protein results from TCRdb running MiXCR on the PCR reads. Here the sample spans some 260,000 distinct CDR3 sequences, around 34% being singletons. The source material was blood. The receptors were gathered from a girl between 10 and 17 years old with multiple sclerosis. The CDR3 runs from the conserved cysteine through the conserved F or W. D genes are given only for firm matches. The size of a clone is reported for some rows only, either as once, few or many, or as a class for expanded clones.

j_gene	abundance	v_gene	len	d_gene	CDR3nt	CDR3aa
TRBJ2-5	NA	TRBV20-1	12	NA	TGCAGTGCTAGGACCAACCAAGAGACCCTGTACTTC	CSARTNQETLYF
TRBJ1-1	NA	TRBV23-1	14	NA	TGCGCCAGCAGGCGGAGGGCTAGGGGTACTGAAGCTTTCTTT	CASRRRARGTEAFF
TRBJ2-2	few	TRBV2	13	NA	TGTGCCAGCAGTGATCAGTACACCGGGGAGCTGTTTTTT	CASSDQYTGELFF
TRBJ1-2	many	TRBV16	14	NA	TGTGCCAGCAGCCCCCTGGAAGGGAACTATGGCTACACCTTC	CASSPLEGNYGYTF
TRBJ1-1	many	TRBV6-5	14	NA	TGTGCCAGCAGTCGCCGACGAGAAGACACTGAAGCTTTCTTT	CASSRRREDTEAFF
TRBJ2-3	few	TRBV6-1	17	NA	TGTGCCAGCAGTGAAAAAAAGGCCCCATGGCCCACAGATACGCAGTATTTT	CASSEKKAPWPTDTQYF
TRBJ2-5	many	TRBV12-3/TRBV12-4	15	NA	TGTGCCAGCAGTTTCCTCTTAAGTGACCAAGAGACCCAGTACTTC	CASSFLLSDQETQYF
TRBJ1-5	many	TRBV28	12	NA	TGTGCCAGCTACCGTAGCGATCAGCCCCAGCATTTT	CASYRSDQPQHF
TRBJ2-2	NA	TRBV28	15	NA	TGTGCCAGCACCCCATTAGGCCCGAACACCGGGGAGCTGTTTTTT	CASTPLGPNTGELFF
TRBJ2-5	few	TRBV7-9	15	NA	TGTGCCAGCAGCCCTGTACTCGGCCTTCTTGAGACCCAGTACTTC	CASSPVLGLLETQYF
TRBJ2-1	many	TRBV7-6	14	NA	TGTGCCAGCAGCTTAGCCTTCAGCGGCAATGAGCAGTTCTTC	CASSLAFSGNEQFF
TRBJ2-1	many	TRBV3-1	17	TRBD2	TGTGCCAGCAGCCAAGTTAGCGGGAGAGGGTCATACAATGAGCAGTTCTTC	CASSQVSGRGSYNEQFF
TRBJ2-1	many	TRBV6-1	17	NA	TGTGCCAGCCGTCGAAAGGGGGGGTCGAGCTCCTACAATGAGCAGTTCTTC	CASRRKGGSSSYNEQFF
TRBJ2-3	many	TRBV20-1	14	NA	TGCAGTGCTAGAGTAGGGACCAGCACAGATACGCAGTATTTT	CSARVGTSTDTQYF
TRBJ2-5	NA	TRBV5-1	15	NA	TGCGCCAGCAGTAGGTCGAGACTCAAGTCGGAGACCCAGTACTTC	CASSRSRLKSETQYF
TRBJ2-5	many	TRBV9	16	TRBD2	TGTGCCAGCAGCGCATCTAGCGGGGCGAGGGTAGAGACCCAGTACTTC	CASSASSGARVETQYF
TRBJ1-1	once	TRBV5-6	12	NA	TGTGCCAGCAGCTGGACAAACACTGAAGCTTTCTTT	CASSWTNTEAFF
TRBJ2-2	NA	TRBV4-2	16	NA	TGTGCCAGCAGCCAAGAAGGCCCAATCTACACCGGGGAGCTGTTTTTT	CASSQEGPIYTGELFF
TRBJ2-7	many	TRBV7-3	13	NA	TGTGCCAGCAGCTTAGGTGAAGGATGGGAGCAGTACTTC	CASSLGEGWEQYF
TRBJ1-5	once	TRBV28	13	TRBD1	TGTGCCAGCGTAACAGGGGGACACCAGCCCCAGCATTTT	CASVTGGHQPQHF
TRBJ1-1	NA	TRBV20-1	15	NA	TGCAGTGCTAGAACCGTACAAGGGGGTGACACTGAAGCTTTCTTT	CSARTVQGGDTEAFF
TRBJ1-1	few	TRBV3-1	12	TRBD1	TGTGCCAGCAGCCGACGGACAGGGGAAGCTTTCTTT	CASSRRTGEAFF
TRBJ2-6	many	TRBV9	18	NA	TGTGCCAGCAGCCTACAGACGCGACCAAGCTCTGGGGCCAACGTCCTGACTTTC	CASSLQTRPSSGANVLTF
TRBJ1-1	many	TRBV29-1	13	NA	TGCAGCGTTAAGGGGGTAATGAACACTGAAGCTTTCTTT	CSVKGVMNTEAFF
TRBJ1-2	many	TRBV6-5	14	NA	TGTGCCAGCAGTTACAACGAATTCGACTATGGCTACACCTTC	CASSYNEFDYGYTF
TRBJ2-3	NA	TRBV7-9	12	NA	TGTGCCGCCGGGGGTCTGACAGATACGCAGTATTTT	CAAGGLTDTQYF
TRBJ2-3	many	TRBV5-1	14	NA	TGCGCCAGCATCGTTGGGGGGGGCGAAGATACGCAGTATTTT	CASIVGGGEDTQYF
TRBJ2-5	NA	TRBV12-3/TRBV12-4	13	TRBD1	TGTGCCAGCAGAGGACAGGCCCAAGAGACCCAGTACTTC	CASRGQAQETQYF
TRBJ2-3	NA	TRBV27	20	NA	TGTGCCAGCAGTCAGCCCTACATGGACGGGGGCAGTCTTAGCACAGATACGCAGTATTTT	CASSQPYMDGGSLSTDTQYF
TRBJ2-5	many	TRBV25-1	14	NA	TGTGCCAGCAGTGAACTGGGCCCTTTGGAGACCCAGTACTTC	CASSELGPLETQYF
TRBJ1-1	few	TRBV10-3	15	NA	TGTGCCATCAGTGCGTCGGGCGGGATGAACACTGAAGCTTTCTTT	CAISASGGMNTEAFF
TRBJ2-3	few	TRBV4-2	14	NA	TGTGCCAGCAGCCGCTTTGTGGGGCGGGATACGCAGTATTTT	CASSRFVGRDTQYF
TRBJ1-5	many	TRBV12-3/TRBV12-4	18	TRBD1	TGTGCCAGCAGCGCCCCAGGACAGGGACGATTAGGCAATCAGCCCCAGCATTTT	CASSAPGQGRLGNQPQHF
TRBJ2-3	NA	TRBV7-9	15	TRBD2	TGTGCCAGCAGCCCCCTAGCGGGGGGGCCAGATACGCAGTATTTT	CASSPLAGGPDTQYF
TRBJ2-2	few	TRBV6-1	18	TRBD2	TGTGCCAGCAGCCCAGCGTGGCGGGGGGGCCTCTTCACCGGGGAGCTGTTTTTT	CASSPAWRGGLFTGELFF
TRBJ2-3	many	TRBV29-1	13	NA	TGCAGCGTTGACCGAAGGGACGGAGATACGCAGTATTTT	CSVDRRDGDTQYF
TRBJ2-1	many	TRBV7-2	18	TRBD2	TGTGCCAGCAGCTTGGAGCCCTTAGCGGGGGACTCCTACAATGAGCAGTTCTTC	CASSLEPLAGDSYNEQFF
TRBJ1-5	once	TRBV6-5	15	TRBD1	TGTGCCAGCAGCCCTGGACAGGGAGTATGGCAGCCCCAGCATTTT	CASSPGQGVWQPQHF
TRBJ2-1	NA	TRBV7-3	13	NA	TGTACCAGCAGCCCCAGGGTTGGGGATGGGCAGTTCTTC	CTSSPRVGDGQFF
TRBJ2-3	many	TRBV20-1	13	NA	TGCAGTGTTCGGGAGTCTAGCACAGATACGCAGTATTTT	CSVRESSTDTQYF
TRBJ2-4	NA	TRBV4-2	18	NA	TGTGCCAGCAGCCAAGAAGGTGGATCCGCAGTAGCCAAAAACATTCAGTACTTC	CASSQEGGSAVAKNIQYF
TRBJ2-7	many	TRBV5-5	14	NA	TGTGCCAGCAGCTTGGAGGGCAGTGGCTACGAGCAGTACTTC	CASSLEGSGYEQYF
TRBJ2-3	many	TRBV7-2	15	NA	TGTGCCAGCAGCTTAGAGCTGGCCGGGCTCGGTACGCAGTATTTT	CASSLELAGLGTQYF
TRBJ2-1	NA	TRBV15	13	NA	TGTGCCACCAGCAGCGACCTCTACAATGAGCAGTTCTTC	CATSSDLYNEQFF